This entry lists 8 T cell receptor beta chains sequenced from one sample in a study of blood T cells in healthy people across ages. Sample-barcoded 5' priming and a J-beta primer mix drove a second PCR of roughly 6 to 12 cycles. MiXCR, applied by TCRdb to the 5' RACE reads, yields one record per CDR3 protein. Of 600,000 to 850,000 distinct CDR3 sequences listed, roughly 47% are singletons. The specimen was blood. The receptors were sampled from a woman aged 55-70 years in good health.

This clonotype was counted only a few times. This sequence joins TRBV24-1 and TRBJ2-1, with 8 bases aligning to TRBD1. V lost 2 bases and J lost 2; bases outside the gene matches: 4. The V gene's germline CDR1 is KGHDR and CDR2 SFDVKD. This CDR3 is 16 amino acids long. The CDR3 nucleotides read TGTGCCACCAGTGATTCACAGGGGGGAACCTACAATGAGCAGTTCTTC. Translation gives CATSDSQGGTYNEQFF.

This clonotype turned up a few times. The chain recombines TRBV20-1 with TRBJ2-1; either TRBD1 or TRBD2 may supply D (6 bases each). Germline V gives CDR1 DFQATT, CDR2 SNEGSKA (reference sequence). The CDR3 runs 19 residues. V lost 0 bases and J 0 bases, leaving 21 bases between the germline ends. This CDR3 reads CSARDPRGAGGRSYNEQFF. The CDR3 nucleotides read TGCAGTGCTAGAGATCCTAGGGGGGCCGGGGGACGCTCCTACAATGAGCAGTTCTTC.

The J gene is TRBJ2-5, the V gene TRBV10-3; the match to TRBD2 covers 7 bases. This CDR3 has 13 amino acids. Trimming removed 4 bases from V and 11 bases from J; junction bases left unmatched: 10. Germline V lookup: CDR1 ENHRY, CDR2 SYGVKD. In DNA, the CDR3 is TGTGCCATCAGTGGCGGGGGACCCAATGAGCAGTACTTC. Translation gives CAISGGGPNEQYF.

The chain links TRBV7-3 to TRBJ2-2, with D perhaps matching TRBD1 (6 bases). Germline V gene data show CDR1 as SGHTA and CDR2 as FQGTGA. V was pared by 5 bases and J by 3 bases, with 16 bases between. CDR3 length: 16 residues. CDR3 nucleotide sequence: TGTGCCAGCAGCCAAAACGGTCCAGGGGACACCGGGGAGCTGTTTTTT. Protein sequence: CASSQNGPGDTGELFF.

Turning to this clonotype: One junction end does not reproduce the germline sequence, and a read error may be involved. J is TRBJ1-2 and V is TRBV7-9, with TRBD1 as a possible D gene (6 bases). The CDR3 spans 14 residues. Per germline, CDR1 SEHNR and CDR2 FQNEAQ (reference sequence). This chain's CDR3 is CASSERGTSRGYTF. Here the CDR3 DNA reads TGTGCCAGCAGTGAAAGGGGGACGTCTAGAGGCTACACCTTT.

The chain recombines TRBV11-2 with TRBJ2-7; possibly TRBD2 for D (6 bases). The CDR3 totals 13 residues. The germline CDR1 and CDR2 sequences are SGHAT and FQNNGV. Trimming took 5 bases from V and 1 from J, leaving 9 bases between them. The CDR3 here is CASSQRESYEQYF. The DNA for the CDR3 is TGTGCCAGCAGCCAACGGGAGTCCTACGAGCAGTACTTC. Filled out from reference TRBV11-2 and TRBJ2-7, the complete variable domain reads EAGVAQSPRYKIIEKRQSVAFWCNPISGHATLYWYQQILGQGPKLLIQFQNNGVVDDSQLPKDRFSAERLKGVDSTLKIQPAKLEDSAVYLCASSQRESYEQYFGPGTRLTVT.

This rearrangement joins TRBV4-3 to TRBJ2-3; TRBD2 is a possible D gene (6 bases). Looked up from germline, CDR1 is LGHNA and CDR2 is YSLEER. Trimming took off 1 base at V and 3 bases at J, with 23 bases between the two ends. The CDR3 is made up of 19 amino acids. CDR3 protein: CASSQGARSGSGLTDTQYF. CDR3 sequence (DNA): TGCGCCAGCAGCCAAGGTGCCCGCTCCGGGAGTGGTCTAACAGATACGCAGTATTTT.

The rearrangement joins TRBV10-3 to TRBJ2-7; TRBD2 agrees at 9 bases. Per germline, CDR1 ENHRY and CDR2 SYGVKD. The J segment lost 2 bases and the V segment lost 6 bases, leaving 11 bases of the junction unmatched. This CDR3 contains 16 residues. In nucleotides, the CDR3 is TGTGCCATCAGAAGCAAAAAGACTAGCGGAGCCTACGAGCAGTACTTC. The encoded protein is CAIRSKKTSGAYEQYF.